A single sample is the source of the 27 T cell receptor beta chains below, sequenced in a study of cytomegalovirus exposure and HLA in healthy donors. In the PCR, 60 Vbeta and 13 Jbeta primers were used. Some clones are missing from TCRdb's copy, which holds only in-frame ones; the method was immunoSEQ multiplex PCR. The sample records under 200,000 clones, 80% to 85% being singletons. Sequencing input: PBMCs. These receptors all stem from a man younger than 30 in good health and CMV-seronegative.

The rearrangement uses TRBV4-1 and TRBJ1-2, with 8 bases identical to TRBD1. Per germline, CDR1 MGHRA and CDR2 YSYEKL. J was trimmed by 8 bases and V by 5 bases; bases with no gene match: 7. The CDR3 extends over 13 amino acids. The CDR3 region is CASSARGPDGYTF. The CDR3 DNA is TGCGCCAGCAGCGCCAGGGGGCCAGACGGCTACACCTTC.

This chain links TRBV28 with TRBJ2-7; 10 bases map to TRBD1. V shed 4 bases and J 5 bases; nucleotides not matched to a gene: 5. The CDR3 sequence is 14 residues long. From germline, CDR1 is MDHEN and CDR2 SYDVKM. CDR3 nucleotides: TGTGCCAGCAGTTCCACCGGACAGGGGGACGAGCAGTACTTC. Translated, it gives CASSSTGQGDEQYF.

The chain is built from TRBV7-2 and TRBJ2-3; TRBD2 matches at 10 bases. V lost 1 base and J lost 5; bases outside the gene matches: 6. Germline V gene lookup returns CDR1 SGHTA and CDR2 FQGNSA. The CDR3 sequence is 16 residues long. CDR3 amino acids: CASSLDSGGWGDTQYF. CDR3 bases: TGTGCCAGCAGCTTAGATAGCGGGGGGTGGGGAGATACGCAGTATTTT.

This clone was picked up a small number of times. The chain carries TRBV5-4 and TRBJ1-4; a possible D gene is TRBD1 (5 bases). This CDR3 contains 15 residues. The germline V and J ends were trimmed by 4 bases and 3 bases, with 13 bases remaining between them. The germline V gene has CDR1 SGHNT and CDR2 YYREEE (reference sequence). The chain's CDR3 is CASSPGGWANEKLFF. CDR3 DNA: TGTGCCAGCAGCCCCGGGGGATGGGCTAATGAAAAACTGTTTTTT.

This sequence joins TRBV5-6 and TRBJ2-2; 9 bases match TRBD2. CDR1 and CDR2 from the germline V gene are SGHDT and YYEEEE. The CDR3 is 15 residues long. Trimming removed 4 bases from V and 4 bases from J; junction bases left unmatched: 5. CDR3 protein: CASSASGARTGELFF. For the CDR3, the DNA is TGTGCCAGCAGCGCTAGCGGGGCCCGCACCGGGGAGCTGTTTTTT.

In regard to this clone: The conserved final phenylalanine or tryptophan is absent from the CDR3, which likely points to a read error. The V gene is TRBV27, the J gene TRBJ1-5, with 7 bases lining up with TRBD1. CDR1 MNHEY and CDR2 SMNVEV come from the germline V gene (reference sequence). The CDR3 length is 14 residues. J lost 3 bases, V lost 5 bases, and 4 bases had no gene match. The CDR3 region is CASSPDRVNQPQHL. Written as DNA, the CDR3 is TGTGCCAGCAGTCCCGACAGGGTCAATCAGCCCCAGCATCTT.

This clone is a singleton in its sample. CDR3 in amino acids: CASSLGVSTGELFF. For the CDR3, the DNA is TGTGCCAGCAGCTTAGGTGTATCGACCGGGGAGCTGTTTTTT. The genes are TRBV7-9 and TRBJ2-2, with D unresolved. CDR3 length equals 14 residues. CDR1 is SEHNR, CDR2 FQNEAQ, per germline (reference sequence). The ends were cut back, 1 base at V and 5 bases at J, with 8 bases in the middle.

This clone was counted a few times. The rearrangement uses TRBV9 and TRBJ2-7; possibly TRBD1 for D (5 bases). CDR1 is SGDLS and CDR2 is YYNGEE in the germline V gene. V was cut by 0 bases and J by 4 bases, with 14 bases left in between. The CDR3 has 15 amino acids. Here the CDR3 reads CASSVEVGHSYEQYF. CDR3 nucleotide sequence: TGTGCCAGCAGCGTAGAGGTAGGACATAGTTACGAGCAGTACTTC.

DNA for the CDR3: TGTGCCACCCAGCGGGACTCCTACAATGAGCAGTTCTTC. This translates into CATQRDSYNEQFF. This chain connects TRBV15 to TRBJ2-1, with 7 bases matching TRBD2. J lost 0 bases, V lost 8 bases, and 1 base had no gene match. The CDR3 covers 13 residues. Germline values: CDR1 LNHNV, CDR2 YYDKDF (reference sequence). The full variable domain, rest sourced from reference TRBV15 and TRBJ2-1, is DAMVIQNPRYQVTQFGKPVTLSCSQTLNHNVMYWYQQKSSQAPKLLFHYYDKDFNNEADTPDNFQSRRPNTSFCFLDIRSPGLGDTAMYLCATQRDSYNEQFFGPGTRLTVL.

The chain couples TRBV28 to TRBJ2-1; D possibly corresponds to TRBD2 (7 bases). Trimming stripped 5 bases from V and 10 bases from J, with 27 bases between. This CDR3 spans 17 amino acids. Germline V gene sequence: CDR1 MDHEN, CDR2 SYDVKM. The CDR3 coding sequence is TGTGCCAGCAGTGCCCCACGAGGGGGGGGAACAATAGGGGAGCAGTTCTTC. It is translated as CASSAPRGGGTIGEQFF.

There are a few counts of this clone. The chain joins TRBV27 to TRBJ2-3; 7 nucleotides agree with TRBD2. The CDR3 spans 14 residues. CDR1 MNHEY and CDR2 SMNVEV come from the germline V gene (reference sequence). With V trimmed by 4 bases and J by 4 bases, 5 bases remained unmatched. The CDR3 is CASSWGRAADTQYF. In DNA form, the CDR3 reads TGTGCCAGCAGTTGGGGGAGGGCCGCAGATACGCAGTATTTT.

The rearrangement links TRBV7-8 to TRBJ2-7; a possible D gene is TRBD1 (5 bases). V lost 4 bases and J 5 bases, leaving 9 bases between the germline ends. The CDR3 is 12 residues long. The germline gives CDR1 SGHVS, CDR2 FQNEAQ. The CDR3 coding sequence is TGTGCCAGCAGCTCAGGGATCCACGAGCAGTACTTC. Its translation: CASSSGIHEQYF.

This chain joins TRBV6-4 and TRBJ2-1; 9 nucleotides match TRBD1. The V gene end was trimmed by 0 bases and the J gene end by 3 bases; junction bases not matched to a gene: 0. The CDR3 covers 15 residues. The germline CDR1 and CDR2 sequences are MRHNA and SNTAGT. The CDR3 nucleotides read TGTGCCAGCAGTGACTCGACAGGGGGCTACAATGAGCAGTTCTTC. The encoded protein is CASSDSTGGYNEQFF.

The chain employs TRBV2 and TRBJ2-5; possible D gene TRBD1, 7 bases. V lost 6 bases to trimming and J lost 5 bases, with 22 bases between them. This CDR3 is built from 16 residues. The germline V gene has CDR1 SNHLY and CDR2 FYNNEI. CDR3 protein: CASSLRGVTAGETQYF. CDR3 DNA sequence: TGTGCCAGCAGCCTCAGGGGGGTTACCGCCGGCGAGACCCAGTACTTC.

The chain has TRBV15 and TRBJ1-6; 7 nucleotides align to TRBD1. The CDR3 is made up of 15 amino acids. Germline assignment: CDR1 LNHNV and CDR2 YYDKDF (reference sequence). The J segment lost 9 bases and the V segment lost 4 bases, leaving 9 bases of the junction unmatched. Here the CDR3 reads CATSKDRVIGSPLHF. In DNA form, the CDR3 reads TGTGCCACCAGCAAAGACAGGGTTATCGGTTCACCCCTCCACTTT.

The J gene is TRBJ1-2, the V gene TRBV10-1, with 9 bases aligning to TRBD1. The CDR3 is 15 amino acids. Germline V gene sequence: CDR1 WNHNN, CDR2 SYGVQD (reference sequence). Trimming cost V 0 bases and J 2 bases; bases outside gene matches: 1. The CDR3 protein is CASSESGTGNYGYTF. The CDR3 DNA is TGCGCCAGCAGTGAGTCAGGGACAGGGAACTATGGCTACACCTTC.

This clone was found a few times. The chain uses TRBV7-9 and TRBJ2-1, with TRBD2 matching 13 bases. J lost 10 bases, V lost 5 bases, and 8 bases had no gene match. CDR3 length equals 15 residues. In germline, CDR1 is SEHNR, CDR2 FQNEAQ (reference sequence). The chain's CDR3 is CASSPNMGLAGEQFF. CDR3 coding DNA: TGTGCCAGCAGCCCAAACATGGGACTAGCGGGAGAGCAGTTCTTC. The complete variable domain, with remaining parts taken from reference TRBV7-9 and TRBJ2-1, reads DTGVSQNPRHKITKRGQNVTFRCDPISEHNRLYWYRQTLGQGPEFLTYFQNEAQLEKSRLLSDRFSAERPKGSFSTLEIQRTEQGDSAMYLCASSPNMGLAGEQFFGPGTRLTVL.

This chain joins TRBV7-6 and TRBJ2-7; weak D call: TRBD2 (7 bases). Per germline, CDR1 SGHVS and CDR2 FNYEAQ. The CDR3 is 14 residues long. V lost 8 bases, J lost 3 bases, and 17 bases lay in between. The chain's CDR3 is CASGGSGGLYEQYF. The CDR3 bases are TGTGCCAGCGGCGGTTCGGGGGGCCTCTACGAGCAGTACTTC. Full variable domain (outside the CDR3, taken from reference TRBV7-6 and TRBJ2-7): GAGVSQSPRYKVTKRGQDVALRCDPISGHVSLYWYRQALGQGPEFLTYFNYEAQQDKSGLPNDRFSAERPEGSISTLTIQRTEQRDSAMYRCASGGSGGLYEQYFGPGTRLTVT.

The gene calls are TRBV28 and TRBJ2-3, with 7 bases that match TRBD1. There are 17 residues in the CDR3. With 6 bases clipped from V and 4 bases from J, the junction kept 16 bases outside the gene matches. Germline V gene sequence: CDR1 MDHEN, CDR2 SYDVKM. The CDR3 DNA sequence: TGTGCCAGCAGAGGGACGGGGTACAGGGGTGAGGCAGATACGCAGTATTTT. Its translation: CASRGTGYRGEADTQYF.

The V and J genes are TRBV19 and TRBJ2-5; D perhaps matches TRBD2 (6 bases). This CDR3 region has 16 residues. Trimming left V 3 bases short and J 2 bases short, with 16 bases between. Germline CDR1 LNHDA, CDR2 SQIVND (reference sequence). The CDR3 protein is CASSIWVGTRQETQYF. Here the CDR3 DNA reads TGTGCCAGTAGTATCTGGGTTGGGACTCGTCAAGAGACCCAGTACTTC.

This clone was seen a few times. The chain has TRBV5-6 and TRBJ1-6, with D unclear. V dropped 3 bases and J dropped 6 bases, with 13 bases sitting between them. Germline V lookup: CDR1 SGHDT, CDR2 YYEEEE. This CDR3 region has 15 residues. The CDR3 is CASSSGLGRNSPLHF. CDR3 coding DNA: TGTGCCAGCAGCTCTGGCCTGGGCCGTAATTCACCCCTCCACTTT.

V usage is TRBV9 and J usage is TRBJ2-7, with D maybe TRBD2 (6 bases). Per germline, CDR1 SGDLS and CDR2 YYNGEE. Trimming took off 4 bases at V and 3 bases at J, with 8 bases between the two ends. The CDR3 loop spans 12 amino acids. CDR3 protein: CASSRDFYEQYF. CDR3 in DNA: TGTGCCAGCAGCCGGGACTTCTACGAGCAGTACTTC.

This chain uses TRBV9 with TRBJ2-1; TRBD1 aligns across 10 bases. The CDR3 is 15 residues long. The V segment lost 5 bases and the J segment 6 bases; nucleotides outside the gene matches: 8. CDR1 and CDR2 (germline): SGDLS, YYNGEE. The CDR3 DNA reads as TGTGCCAGCAGAGCCGGGACAGGGGTCGGCAATGAGCAGTTCTTC. Encoded protein: CASRAGTGVGNEQFF.

The chain uses TRBV15 and TRBJ1-4; 9 positions agree with TRBD1. The CDR3 extends over 15 amino acids. From germline, CDR1 is LNHNV and CDR2 YYDKDF (reference sequence). Trimming cost V 3 bases and J 7 bases; bases outside gene matches: 6. This CDR3 reads CATSSDRGVGEKLFF. DNA for the CDR3: TGTGCCACCAGCAGCGACAGGGGGGTGGGTGAAAAACTGTTTTTT.

The chain recombines TRBV6-1 with TRBJ2-7, with a tentative D call TRBD2 (5 bases). CDR3 size: 14 residues. Germline CDR1 is MNHNS and CDR2 is SASEGT. Trimming stripped 5 bases from V and 0 bases from J, with 11 bases between. Written as DNA, the CDR3 is TGTGCCAGCAGTCCTACTGGGAGCTCCTACGAGCAGTACTTC. Its protein is CASSPTGSSYEQYF.

The chain recombines TRBV9 with TRBJ1-3; no clear D. Germline CDR1 reads SGDLS; CDR2 reads YYNGEE. The V and J ends lost 4 bases and 0 bases respectively, with 14 bases between them. The CDR3 has 16 residues. The CDR3 reads CASSTSLDLSGNTIYF. The CDR3 bases are TGTGCCAGCAGCACTAGCTTGGATCTCTCTGGAAACACCATATATTTT.

This chain joins TRBV9 and TRBJ2-3; weak D call: TRBD2 (7 bases). There are 16 residues in the CDR3. V gave up 1 base and J gave up 0 bases, with 12 bases separating them. The germline CDR1 and CDR2 sequences are SGDLS and YYNGEE. CDR3 amino acids: CASSVIGGASTDTQYF. The CDR3 nucleotides are TGTGCCAGCAGCGTAATTGGGGGGGCTAGCACAGATACGCAGTATTTT. Based on the CDR3 plus reference TRBV9 and TRBJ2-3, the full variable domain is DSGVTQTPKHLITATGQRVTLRCSPRSGDLSVYWYQQSLDQGLQFLIQYYNGEERAKGNILERFSAQQFPDLHSELNLSSLELGDSALYFCASSVIGGASTDTQYFGPGTRLTVL.